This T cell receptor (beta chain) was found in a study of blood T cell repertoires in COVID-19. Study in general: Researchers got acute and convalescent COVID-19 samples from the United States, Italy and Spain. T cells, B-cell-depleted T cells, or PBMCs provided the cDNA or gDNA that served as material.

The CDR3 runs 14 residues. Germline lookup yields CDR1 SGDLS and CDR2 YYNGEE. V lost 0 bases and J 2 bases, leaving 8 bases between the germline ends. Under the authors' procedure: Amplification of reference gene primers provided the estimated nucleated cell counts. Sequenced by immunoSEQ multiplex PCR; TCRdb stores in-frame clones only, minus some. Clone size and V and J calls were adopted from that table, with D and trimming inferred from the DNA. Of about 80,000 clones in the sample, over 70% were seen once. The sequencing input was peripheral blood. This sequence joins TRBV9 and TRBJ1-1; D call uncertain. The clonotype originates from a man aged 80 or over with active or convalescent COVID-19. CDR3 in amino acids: CASSVDRVNTEAFF. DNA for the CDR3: TGTGCCAGCAGCGTAGATCGGGTTAACACTGAAGCTTTCTTT.